This TCR beta chain was identified in a study of pediatric ulcerative colitis. General study results and limits: Ulcerative colitis patients shared more blood-rectal clones than controls.

Losses at the gene ends were 3 bases for V and 2 bases for J; bases not matched to a gene: 9. CDR1 and CDR2 from the germline V gene are MDHEN and SYDVKM. This CDR3 is built from 16 residues. During colonoscopy, one to two rectal pinch biopsies were collected. Only in-frame clones appear in the TCRdb table, and some are missing; sequencing was by immunoSEQ multiplex PCR. The table records over 45,000 clones, about four fifths of them present only once. This clone appeared once. The antigen is undetermined. This receptor was obtained from a girl under 18 with moderate ulcerative colitis. V gene TRBV28 combines with J gene TRBJ1-2; 7 bases are a match to TRBD1. Sequencing used gut tissue. For the CDR3, the DNA is TGTGCCAGCAGTTTCAATTGGGACAGCAACAACTATGGCTACACCTTC. This sequence encodes CASSFNWDSNNYGYTF.